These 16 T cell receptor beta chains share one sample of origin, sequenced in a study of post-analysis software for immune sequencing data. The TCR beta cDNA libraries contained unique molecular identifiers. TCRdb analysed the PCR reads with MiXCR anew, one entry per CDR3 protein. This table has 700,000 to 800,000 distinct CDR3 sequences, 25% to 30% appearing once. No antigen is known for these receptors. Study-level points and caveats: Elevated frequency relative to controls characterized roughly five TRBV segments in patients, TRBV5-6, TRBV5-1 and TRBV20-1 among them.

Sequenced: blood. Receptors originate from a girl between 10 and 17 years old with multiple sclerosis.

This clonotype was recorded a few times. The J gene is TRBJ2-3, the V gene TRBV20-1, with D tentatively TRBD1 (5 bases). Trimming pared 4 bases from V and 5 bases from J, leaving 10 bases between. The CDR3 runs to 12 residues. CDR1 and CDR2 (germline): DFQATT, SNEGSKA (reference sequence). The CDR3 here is CSATRVGDTQYF. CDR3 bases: TGCAGTGCTACCAGGGTTGGAGATACGCAGTATTTT.

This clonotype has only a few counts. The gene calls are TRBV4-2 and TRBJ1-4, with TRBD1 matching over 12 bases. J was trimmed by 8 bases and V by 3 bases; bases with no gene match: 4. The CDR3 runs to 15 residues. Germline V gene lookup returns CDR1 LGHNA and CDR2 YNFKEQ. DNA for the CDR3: TGTGCCAGCAGCCAGCCCGGGACAGGGGGCGAAAAACTGTTTTTT. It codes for CASSQPGTGGEKLFF.

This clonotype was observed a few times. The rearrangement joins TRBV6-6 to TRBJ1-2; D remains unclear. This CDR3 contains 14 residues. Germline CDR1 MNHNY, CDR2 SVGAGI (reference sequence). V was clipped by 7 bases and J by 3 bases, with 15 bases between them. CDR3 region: CASNDRSDHYGYTF. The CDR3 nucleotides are TGTGCCAGCAACGACCGGTCGGATCACTATGGCTACACCTTC.

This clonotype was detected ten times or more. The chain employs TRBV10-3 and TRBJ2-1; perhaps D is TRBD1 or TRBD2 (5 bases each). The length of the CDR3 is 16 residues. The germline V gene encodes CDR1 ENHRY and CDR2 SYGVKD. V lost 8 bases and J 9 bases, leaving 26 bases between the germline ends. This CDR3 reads CAIGRPGLGVMGEQFF. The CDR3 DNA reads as TGTGCCATCGGACGGCCTGGACTGGGGGTGATGGGTGAGCAGTTCTTC.

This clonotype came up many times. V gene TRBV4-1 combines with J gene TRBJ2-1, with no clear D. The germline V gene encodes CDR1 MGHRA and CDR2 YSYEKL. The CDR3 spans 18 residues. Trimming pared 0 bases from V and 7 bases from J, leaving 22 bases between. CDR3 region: CASSQDDVDSYLGNEQFF. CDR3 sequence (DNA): TGCGCCAGCAGCCAAGATGACGTAGACTCCTATCTTGGTAATGAGCAGTTCTTC.

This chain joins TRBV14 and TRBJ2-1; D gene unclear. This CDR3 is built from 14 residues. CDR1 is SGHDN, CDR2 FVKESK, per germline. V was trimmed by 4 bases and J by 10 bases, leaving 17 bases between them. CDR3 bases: TGTGCCAGCAGCCGATTAAGGTTCTCGGGCGAGCAGTTCTTC. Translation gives CASSRLRFSGEQFF. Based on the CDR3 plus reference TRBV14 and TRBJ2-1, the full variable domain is EAGVTQFPSHSVIEKGQTVTLRCDPISGHDNLYWYRRVMGKEIKFLLHFVKESKQDESGMPNNRFLAERTGGTYSTLKVQPAELEDSGVYFCASSRLRFSGEQFFGPGTRLTVL.

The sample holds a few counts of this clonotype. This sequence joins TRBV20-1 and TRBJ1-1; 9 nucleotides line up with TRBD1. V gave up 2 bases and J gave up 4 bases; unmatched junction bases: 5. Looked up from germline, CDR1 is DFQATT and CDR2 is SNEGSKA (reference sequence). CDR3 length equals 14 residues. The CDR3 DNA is TGCAGTGCTAGATATGCGACAGGGGGCACTGAAGCTTTCTTT. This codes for CSARYATGGTEAFF.

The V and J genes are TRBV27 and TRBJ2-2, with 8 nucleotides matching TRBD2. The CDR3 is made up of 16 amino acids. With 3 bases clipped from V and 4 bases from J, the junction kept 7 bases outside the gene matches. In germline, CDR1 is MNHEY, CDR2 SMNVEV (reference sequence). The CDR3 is CASSFSVAGSTGELFF. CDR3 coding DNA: TGTGCCAGCAGTTTTTCCGTAGCGGGATCCACCGGGGAGCTGTTTTTT.

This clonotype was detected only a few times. The CDR3 region has the DNA TGTGCCAGCAGCCAAGGGGTAGGCGGTCAAGAGACCCAGTACTTC. Encoded protein: CASSQGVGGQETQYF. The chain links TRBV3-1 to TRBJ2-5; no reliable D call. Germline values: CDR1 LGHDT, CDR2 YNNKEL (reference sequence). CDR3 size: 15 residues. V was shortened by 1 base and J by 2 bases, with 11 bases between the two germline ends.

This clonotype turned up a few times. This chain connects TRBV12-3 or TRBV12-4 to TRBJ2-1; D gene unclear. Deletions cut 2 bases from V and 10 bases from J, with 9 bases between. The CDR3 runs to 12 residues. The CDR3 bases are TGTGCCAGCAGTTTACCAGCAGAGGAGCAGTTCTTC. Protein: CASSLPAEEQFF.

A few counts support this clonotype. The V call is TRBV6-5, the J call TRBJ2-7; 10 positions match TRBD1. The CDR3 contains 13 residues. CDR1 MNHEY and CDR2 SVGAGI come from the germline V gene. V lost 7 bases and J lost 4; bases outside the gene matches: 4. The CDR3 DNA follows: TGTGCCAGCACTAGGGACAGGGGTTACGAGCAGTACTTC. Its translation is CASTRDRGYEQYF.

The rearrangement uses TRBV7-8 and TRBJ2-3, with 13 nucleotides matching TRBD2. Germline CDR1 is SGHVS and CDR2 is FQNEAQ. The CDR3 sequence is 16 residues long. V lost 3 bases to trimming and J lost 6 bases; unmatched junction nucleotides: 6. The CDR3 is CASSFLLAGGKDTQYF. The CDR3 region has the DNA TGTGCCAGCAGCTTCCTACTAGCGGGAGGGAAGGATACGCAGTATTTT.

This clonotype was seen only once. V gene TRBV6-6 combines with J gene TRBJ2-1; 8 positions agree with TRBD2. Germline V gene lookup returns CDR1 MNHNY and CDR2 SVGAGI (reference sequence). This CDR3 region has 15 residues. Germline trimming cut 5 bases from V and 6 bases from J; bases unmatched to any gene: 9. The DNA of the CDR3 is TGTGCCAGCAGTGCACTCCCGGGACTAGTCAATGAGCAGTTCTTC. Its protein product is CASSALPGLVNEQFF.

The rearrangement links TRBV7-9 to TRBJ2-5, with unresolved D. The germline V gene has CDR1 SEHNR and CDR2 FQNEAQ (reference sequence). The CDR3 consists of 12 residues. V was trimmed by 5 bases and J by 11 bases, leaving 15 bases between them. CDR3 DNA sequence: TGTGCCAGCAGCCCCAATCTGTTGGGGCAGTACTTC. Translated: CASSPNLLGQYF.

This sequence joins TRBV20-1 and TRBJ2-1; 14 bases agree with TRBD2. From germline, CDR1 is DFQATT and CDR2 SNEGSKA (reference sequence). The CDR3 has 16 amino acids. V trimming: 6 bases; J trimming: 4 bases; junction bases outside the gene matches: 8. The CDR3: CSASRWTSGRYNEQFF. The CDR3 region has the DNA TGCAGTGCCTCCCGGTGGACTAGCGGGAGGTACAATGAGCAGTTCTTC.

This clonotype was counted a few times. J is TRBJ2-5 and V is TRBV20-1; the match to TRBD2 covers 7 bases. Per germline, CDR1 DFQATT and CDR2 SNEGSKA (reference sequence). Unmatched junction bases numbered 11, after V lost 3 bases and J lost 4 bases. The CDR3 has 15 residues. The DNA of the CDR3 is TGCAGTGCTAGCGCCGGCGGGGGAGCTGGAGAGACCCAGTACTTC. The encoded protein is CSASAGGGAGETQYF.